The 29 T cell receptor beta chains presented below share a single source sample, sequenced in a study of graft-versus-host responses after intestinal transplantation. Libraries were prepared by immunoSEQ multiplex PCR; TCRdb keeps only in-frame clonotypes and omits some of them. The repertoire includes fewer than 8,500 clones, 95% to 98% of them detected once, and roughly 0.26% sits in the top ten. Here the sequenced sample was PBMCs, taken 23 days after intestinal transplant. The receptors were gathered from a human patient who received an intestinal transplant, so some T cells may come from the graft donor.

V and J are TRBV5-1 and TRBJ2-5; TRBD2 matches 7 bases. Gene TRBJ2-7 matches the end of the DNA better, so the J call may be wrong. Germline CDR1 reads SGHRS; CDR2 reads YFSETQ. This CDR3 is 16 amino acids long. The CDR3 nucleotides are TGCGCCAGCAGCCTTGGAGGGAGGGGAGTGGGCTACGAGCAGTACTTC. Protein sequence: CASSLGGRGVGYEQYF.

This chain connects TRBV19 to TRBJ2-7, with a weak D call TRBD2 (6 bases). The CDR3 sequence is 13 residues long. Trimming took 5 bases from V and 7 from J, leaving 15 bases between them. The germline V gene has CDR1 LNHDA and CDR2 SQIVND (reference sequence). Here the CDR3 DNA reads TGTGCCAGTAGTGGCGGGACTTGGGGAGAGCAGTACTTC. This gives the protein CASSGGTWGEQYF.

This clone was picked up one time. The chain joins TRBV30 to TRBJ2-1; 7 bases are shared with TRBD2. V lost 3 bases to trimming and J lost 9 bases; unmatched junction nucleotides: 8. The CDR3 sequence is 13 residues long. The V gene's germline CDR1 is GTSNPN and CDR2 SVGIG (reference sequence). The CDR3 DNA sequence: TGTGCCTGGAGACTGTGGGAGCGGGGTGAGCAGTTCTTC. Protein: CAWRLWERGEQFF.

V gene TRBV7-9 combines with J gene TRBJ2-3, with 8 bases matching TRBD2. The length of the CDR3 is 15 residues. Germline V lookup: CDR1 SEHNR, CDR2 FQNEAQ (reference sequence). The ends lost 4 bases at V and 2 bases at J; junction bases unmatched: 5. The chain's CDR3 is CASSSVAGYTDTQYF. The CDR3, as DNA: TGTGCCAGCAGCTCGGTAGCGGGGTACACAGATACGCAGTATTTT.

The CDR3 protein is CASSLEGYEQYF. The CDR3 coding sequence is TGCGCCAGCAGCTTGGAGGGATACGAGCAGTACTTC. The rearrangement uses TRBV5-1 and TRBJ2-7; the D is unclear. The CDR3 covers 12 residues. Germline CDR1 is SGHRS and CDR2 is YFSETQ. The V and J ends lost 0 bases and 4 bases respectively, with 5 bases between them.

The rearrangement uses TRBV6-5 and TRBJ1-1; a weak D match, TRBD1 (5 bases). The CDR3 is made up of 13 amino acids. V shed 8 bases and J shed 1 base, with 11 bases lying between them. Germline assignment: CDR1 MNHEY and CDR2 SVGAGI. The CDR3: CASYRTGNTEAFF. The CDR3 region has the DNA TGTGCCAGCTACAGAACAGGGAACACTGAAGCTTTCTTT.

The rearrangement joins TRBV27 to TRBJ1-1; D not resolved. Germline-derived CDR1 and CDR2 are MNHEY and SMNVEV (reference sequence). The CDR3 loop spans 14 amino acids. The V gene lost 5 bases and the J gene lost 5 bases, with 15 bases spanning the gap. The CDR3 is CASSRGILGTEAFF. For the CDR3, the DNA is TGTGCCAGCAGTAGAGGGATCTTGGGGACTGAAGCTTTCTTT.

The chain links TRBV27 to TRBJ2-7; D is possibly TRBD1 (5 bases). The V gene's germline CDR1 is MNHEY and CDR2 SMNVEV (reference sequence). Trimming pared 2 bases from V and 6 bases from J, leaving 14 bases between. The CDR3 sequence is 14 residues long. This CDR3 is CASSLGAPSGEQYF. The CDR3, as DNA: TGTGCCAGCAGTTTAGGGGCCCCCTCGGGCGAGCAGTACTTC.

The chain links TRBV5-6 to TRBJ2-5; TRBD2 aligns across 7 bases. CDR3 length: 13 residues. Germline V gene lookup returns CDR1 SGHDT and CDR2 YYEEEE. V was pared by 0 bases and J by 7 bases, with 3 bases of the junction left unmatched. The CDR3 region is CASSLGGGATQYF. DNA of the CDR3: TGTGCCAGCAGCTTGGGCGGGGGAGCGACCCAGTACTTC.

This chain uses TRBV21-1 with TRBJ2-2; whether TRBD1, the table's D call, matches the DNA was not checked. TRBV21-1 constitutes a pseudogene. The CDR3 sequence is 20 residues long. The CDR3 loop is CASSNERIQGLRANTGELFF. The CDR3 DNA is TGTGCCAGCAGCAATGAGAGAATACAGGGGTTACGTGCCAACACCGGGGAGCTGTTTTTT.

The chain has TRBV13 and TRBJ2-5; 8 nucleotides line up with TRBD1. This CDR3 region has 14 residues. Germline CDR1 PRHDT, CDR2 FYEKMQ (reference sequence). J lost 5 bases, V lost 5 bases, and 7 bases had no gene match. This CDR3 reads CASSLRGRGETQYF. The DNA for the CDR3 is TGTGCCAGCAGCCTCAGGGGGCGCGGGGAGACCCAGTACTTC.

This chain joins TRBV27 and TRBJ2-1; D unresolved. V dropped 2 bases and J dropped 7 bases, with 3 bases sitting between them. The CDR3 spans 11 residues. The germline CDR1 and CDR2 sequences are MNHEY and SMNVEV (reference sequence). The DNA of the CDR3 is TGTGCCAGCAGTTTAGGGAATGAGCAGTTCTTC. It encodes CASSLGNEQFF.

The chain is built from TRBV7-8 and TRBJ1-6; the D is unclear. The CDR3 consists of 14 residues. V dropped 2 bases and J dropped 6 bases, with 8 bases sitting between them. Germline values: CDR1 SGHVS, CDR2 FQNEAQ. The CDR3 spells CASSLYGSNSPLHF. The CDR3 DNA sequence: TGTGCCAGCAGCTTATATGGGAGTAATTCACCCCTCCACTTT.

The chain recombines TRBV11-1 with TRBJ2-7; TRBD2 matches at 7 bases. The V segment lost 4 bases and the J segment 6 bases; nucleotides outside the gene matches: 12. Germline-derived CDR1 and CDR2 are SGHAT and FQDESV (reference sequence). This CDR3 has 15 amino acids. CDR3 bases: TGTGCCAGCAGCTATAGGGGCGGGGAGGGAGGCGAGCAGTACTTC. This sequence encodes CASSYRGGEGGEQYF.

The rearrangement joins TRBV10-1 to TRBJ2-1, with 9 positions matching TRBD2. The length of the CDR3 is 15 residues. Unmatched junction bases numbered 2, after V lost 3 bases and J lost 2 bases. Germline V gene data show CDR1 as WNHNN and CDR2 as SYGVQD (reference sequence). CDR3 in amino acids: CASSDLAGPYNEQFF. CDR3 nucleotides: TGCGCCAGCAGTGACCTAGCGGGACCCTACAATGAGCAGTTCTTC.

V gene TRBV5-1 combines with J gene TRBJ2-7; 9 bases align to TRBD1. This CDR3 contains 13 residues. In germline, CDR1 is SGHRS, CDR2 YFSETQ. Trimming removed 4 bases from V and 6 bases from J; junction bases left unmatched: 5. DNA of the CDR3: TGCGCCAGCAGCCGGACAGGGGTGGGCGAGCAGTACTTC. Its protein product is CASSRTGVGEQYF.

The chain recombines TRBV30 with TRBJ2-7; D unresolved. Germline CDR1 reads GTSNPN; CDR2 reads SVGIG (reference sequence). Trimming left V 0 bases short and J 3 bases short, with 3 bases between. The CDR3 covers 11 residues. The chain's CDR3 is CAWSVYYEQYF. CDR3 DNA sequence: TGTGCCTGGAGTGTTTACTACGAGCAGTACTTC.

The V gene is TRBV9, the J gene TRBJ2-3; unclear D gene. Germline CDR1 is SGDLS and CDR2 is YYNGEE. The CDR3 totals 14 residues. V lost 3 bases to trimming and J lost 0 bases, with 8 bases between them. DNA of the CDR3: TGTGCCAGCAGCGGCGTAACTAGCACAGATACGCAGTATTTT. Translated, it gives CASSGVTSTDTQYF.

As DNA, the CDR3 is TGTGCTAGTGGTTTGACGATCTACAATGAGCAGTTCTTC. The encoded protein is CASGLTIYNEQFF. The V call is TRBV12-5, the J call TRBJ2-1; D gene uncertain. Germline CDR1 is LGHNT and CDR2 is FRNRAP. V was pared by 2 bases and J by 3 bases, with 5 bases between. The CDR3 covers 13 residues.

V is TRBV6-6 and J is TRBJ1-2, with D perhaps TRBD1 (5 bases). The V end lost 0 bases, the J end lost 13 bases, and 15 bases lay between the germline ends. The CDR3 has 13 amino acids. Germline CDR1 and CDR2: MNHNY and SVGAGI (reference sequence). CDR3 DNA sequence: TGTGCCAGCAGTTACTCGAACAGGTGGGGAAGCACCTTC. Translating gives CASSYSNRWGSTF.

The V call is TRBV9, the J call TRBJ1-5, with no clear D. Looked up from germline, CDR1 is SGDLS and CDR2 is YYNGEE. This CDR3 comprises 14 residues. V gave up 0 bases and J gave up 6 bases, with 10 bases separating them. The CDR3 loop is CASSVAKVGQPQHF. Written as DNA, the CDR3 is TGTGCCAGCAGCGTAGCAAAGGTTGGTCAGCCCCAGCATTTT.

The table lists this clone with a count of one. V and J are TRBV19 and TRBJ2-3; D uncertain. Germline V CDR1 and CDR2: LNHDA, SQIVND (reference sequence). V was pared by 5 bases and J by 7 bases, with 13 bases between. This CDR3 has 13 amino acids. Written as DNA, the CDR3 is TGTGCCAGTAGTCCTGGACCTTTTTATACGCAGTATTTT. Its translation: CASSPGPFYTQYF.

The chain uses TRBV28 and TRBJ2-1; 7 bases line up with TRBD1. This CDR3 has 13 residues. Trimming cost V 5 bases and J 7 bases; bases outside gene matches: 5. Per the germline V gene, CDR1 is MDHEN and CDR2 is SYDVKM. CDR3 loop: CASSNRGVNEQFF. The CDR3 DNA reads as TGTGCCAGCAGTAACAGGGGCGTGAATGAGCAGTTCTTC.

The rearrangement links TRBV11-2 to TRBJ2-1; unclear D gene. This CDR3 is built from 11 residues. From germline, CDR1 is SGHAT and CDR2 FQNNGV. Trimming took 5 bases from V and 9 from J, leaving 8 bases between them. This CDR3 is CASSPRFEQFF. The CDR3 DNA follows: TGTGCCAGCAGCCCGAGGTTTGAGCAGTTCTTC.

The rearrangement joins TRBV6-5 to TRBJ1-1; D may be TRBD1 (6 bases). The CDR3 runs 13 residues. V lost 2 bases, J lost 5 bases, and 9 bases lay in between. Germline values: CDR1 MNHEY, CDR2 SVGAGI. The DNA for the CDR3 is TGTGCCAGCAGTTACAGGGGGGAGACTGAAGCTTTCTTT. Its translation: CASSYRGETEAFF.

This rearrangement joins TRBV19 to TRBJ2-1, with D possibly being TRBD1 (5 bases). CDR3 length: 15 residues. V shed 5 bases and J shed 8 bases, with 19 bases lying between them. The germline gives CDR1 LNHDA, CDR2 SQIVND (reference sequence). CDR3 sequence reads: CASSLFSGPQDEQFF. The CDR3 DNA sequence: TGTGCCAGTAGTCTATTCTCCGGGCCACAGGATGAGCAGTTCTTC.

The chain links TRBV19 to TRBJ1-2, with D tentatively TRBD1 (5 bases). Germline values: CDR1 LNHDA, CDR2 SQIVND (reference sequence). The CDR3 length is 15 residues. The germline V and J ends were trimmed by 5 bases and 2 bases, with 15 bases remaining between them. The CDR3 is CASSAWDGPNYGYTF. CDR3 in DNA: TGTGCCAGTAGTGCCTGGGACGGACCCAACTATGGCTACACCTTC.

The chain has TRBV14 and TRBJ1-4, with 8 bases matching TRBD1. The germline gives CDR1 SGHDN, CDR2 FVKESK. V shed 3 bases and J 8 bases; nucleotides not matched to a gene: 8. The CDR3 length is 15 residues. CDR3 amino acids: CASSHGRGQGEKLFF. CDR3 coding DNA: TGTGCCAGCAGCCACGGCAGGGGGCAAGGCGAAAAACTGTTTTTT.

V and J are TRBV6-6 and TRBJ1-2, with a weak D call TRBD1 (5 bases). The V and J ends lost 8 bases and 6 bases respectively, with 19 bases between them. The germline V gene encodes CDR1 MNHNY and CDR2 SVGAGI (reference sequence). This CDR3 is 14 amino acids long. CDR3: CASSSRERQHGYTF. The CDR3 bases are TGTGCCAGCTCATCTAGGGAAAGACAGCATGGCTACACCTTC.